Each of the 18 T cell receptor beta chains below was sequenced from the same sample in a study of beta chain features in type 1 diabetes. The isolated RNA, all of it, was reverse transcribed, so expressed TCRB transcripts were what got sequenced. Assay used: immunoSEQ multiplex PCR; TCRdb lists only in-frame clones, some missing. The table lists around 500,000 clones, over 9.5% of them singletons. What was sequenced was naive CD4+ T cells from blood. The receptor source for this set is a woman between 18 and 29 years old in good health.

In this sample, this clone turned up a few times. This chain links TRBV5-1 with TRBJ1-2; D gene ambiguous. CDR3 length: 11 residues. Trimming stripped 0 bases from V and 8 bases from J, with 5 bases between. Germline V gives CDR1 SGHRS, CDR2 YFSETQ. CDR3 DNA: TGCGCCAGCAGCTTGGATAGCGGCTACACCTTC. It yields the protein CASSLDSGYTF.

The rearrangement joins TRBV7-9 to TRBJ2-2; D is perhaps TRBD1 or TRBD2 (6 bases each). V gave up 3 bases and J gave up 2 bases, with 16 bases separating them. Germline V gene sequence: CDR1 SEHNR, CDR2 FQNEAQ (reference sequence). The CDR3 spans 17 residues. CDR3 nucleotide sequence: TGTGCCAGCAGCTTCGGCCCCGGAGGGGGTAACACCGGGGAGCTGTTTTTT. This encodes CASSFGPGGGNTGELFF. Drawing the rest from reference TRBV7-9 and TRBJ2-2, the complete variable domain is DTGVSQNPRHKITKRGQNVTFRCDPISEHNRLYWYRQTLGQGPEFLTYFQNEAQLEKSRLLSDRFSAERPKGSFSTLEIQRTEQGDSAMYLCASSFGPGGGNTGELFFGEGSRLTVL.

This clone was found a few times. The identical CDR3 is also encoded by other nucleotide sequences in the sample. The V and J genes are TRBV20-1 and TRBJ1-1; D call uncertain. With 3 bases removed from V and 1 base from J, the gap between germline ends came to 3 bases. CDR3 length: 11 amino acids. Germline assignment: CDR1 DFQATT and CDR2 SNEGSKA (reference sequence). The CDR3, as DNA: TGCAGTGCTAGTACGAACACTGAAGCTTTCTTT. Protein product: CSASTNTEAFF.

The J gene is TRBJ2-1, the V gene TRBV18, with D possibly TRBD1 on 5 matching bases. The CDR3 totals 13 residues. Germline V gene sequence: CDR1 KGHSH, CDR2 LQKENI. Trimming took 3 bases from V and 8 from J, leaving 11 bases between them. CDR3 coding DNA: TGTGCCAGCTCACCTTCCCAGGGCTATGAGCAGTTCTTC. Translated, it gives CASSPSQGYEQFF.

The chain couples TRBV23-1 to TRBJ2-7, with D tentatively TRBD1 (5 bases). TRBV23-1 is sorted into the ORF group, with uncertain function. The CDR3 is 15 amino acids. V shed 6 bases and J shed 7 bases, with 22 bases lying between them. The CDR3 reads CASSPSPARVGEQYF. The CDR3 DNA is TGCGCCAGCAGCCCATCACCCGCCAGGGTAGGTGAGCAGTACTTC.

The chain couples TRBV4-3 to TRBJ1-2, with D perhaps matching TRBD1 (6 bases). Per germline, CDR1 LGHNA and CDR2 YSLEER. The CDR3 has 15 residues. V gave up 1 base and J gave up 8 bases, with 17 bases separating them. The CDR3 DNA follows: TGCGCCAGCAGCCAAGTCGTCCAACAGGGCTTGGGCTACACCTTC. Translating gives CASSQVVQQGLGYTF.

The table lists this clone with a few counts. The chain recombines TRBV4-3 with TRBJ1-5; no firm D call. This CDR3 is built from 16 residues. In germline, CDR1 is LGHNA, CDR2 YSLEER. V gave up 0 bases and J gave up 0 bases, with 9 bases separating them. The CDR3 DNA is TGCGCCAGCAGCCAAGATCTGGGCTATAGCAATCAGCCCCAGCATTTT. Protein sequence: CASSQDLGYSNQPQHF.

The chain recombines TRBV20-1 with TRBJ2-5, with D perhaps matching TRBD1 (6 bases). The germline CDR1 and CDR2 sequences are DFQATT and SNEGSKA (reference sequence). The CDR3 spans 11 residues. Between the trimmed V and J ends, which lost 5 bases and 4 bases, there was a span of 8 bases. DNA of the CDR3: TGCAGTGCTGGGGGCCGAGAGACCCAGTACTTC. It encodes CSAGGRETQYF.

This clone turned up a few times. The chain combines TRBV4-3 with TRBJ2-7; possibly TRBD2 for D (5 bases). The CDR3 spans 14 residues. The germline V and J ends were trimmed by 1 base and 3 bases, with 10 bases remaining between them. Looked up from germline, CDR1 is LGHNA and CDR2 is YSLEER. The CDR3 DNA reads TGCGCCAGCAGCCAAGTTTCCGGGGACTACGAGCAGTACTTC. Protein: CASSQVSGDYEQYF.

This clone was recorded a few times. The rearrangement joins TRBV10-3 to TRBJ2-5; TRBD1 is a possible D gene (6 bases). Deletions cut 11 bases from V and 4 bases from J, with 17 bases between. In germline, CDR1 is ENHRY, CDR2 SYGVKD. This CDR3 has 13 amino acids. The CDR3 coding sequence is TGTGCCGCACGCGGAACAGGGAGAGAGACCCAGTACTTC. The encoded protein is CAARGTGRETQYF.

Many counts were recorded for this clone. V and J are TRBV30 and TRBJ2-1, with 12 positions matching TRBD2. Trimming removed 3 bases from V and 9 bases from J; junction bases left unmatched: 3. CDR3 length: 13 residues. In germline, CDR1 is GTSNPN, CDR2 SVGIG (reference sequence). The CDR3 nucleotides read TGTGCCTGGAGGACTAGCGGGAGAACTGAGCAGTTCTTC. Translated, it gives CAWRTSGRTEQFF.

V gene TRBV4-1 combines with J gene TRBJ1-6; D unclear. The germline gives CDR1 MGHRA, CDR2 YSYEKL. CDR3 length equals 14 residues. Trimming removed 4 bases at V and 6 bases at J, with 10 bases between. CDR3 amino acids: CASSPGWPNSPLHF. In nucleotides, the CDR3 is TGCGCCAGCAGCCCGGGCTGGCCTAATTCACCCCTCCACTTT.

The rearrangement uses TRBV18 and TRBJ2-1, with TRBD1 matching 8 bases. The V gene's germline CDR1 is KGHSH and CDR2 LQKENI. Losses at the gene ends were 6 bases for V and 3 bases for J; bases not matched to a gene: 7. There are 15 residues in the CDR3. The CDR3 region has the DNA TGTGCCAGCTCCGAACTCGGGACAGGCTACAATGAGCAGTTCTTC. As protein: CASSELGTGYNEQFF.

The V and J genes are TRBV7-2 and TRBJ2-5; unclear D gene. Germline CDR1 reads SGHTA; CDR2 reads FQGNSA. The CDR3 consists of 14 residues. Between the trimmed V and J ends, which lost 4 bases and 5 bases, there was a span of 14 bases. CDR3 sequence: CASSSQRVGETQYF. The CDR3 DNA reads as TGTGCCAGCAGCTCTCAAAGGGTGGGGGAGACCCAGTACTTC. Filled out from reference TRBV7-2 and TRBJ2-5, the complete variable domain reads GAGVSQSPSNKVTEKGKDVELRCDPISGHTALYWYRQSLGQGLEFLIYFQGNSAPDKSGLPSDRFSAERTGGSVSTLTIQRTQQEDSAVYLCASSSQRVGETQYFGPGTRLLVL.

This chain uses TRBV5-1 with TRBJ1-1; D is perhaps TRBD1 (5 bases). Between the trimmed V and J ends, which lost 3 bases and 6 bases, there was a span of 21 bases. The germline CDR1 and CDR2 sequences are SGHRS and YFSETQ. CDR3 length: 16 residues. CDR3 residues: CASSSSITRVYPEAFF. CDR3 in DNA: TGCGCCAGCAGCTCATCGATAACCAGGGTATACCCTGAAGCTTTCTTT.

V gene TRBV7-8 combines with J gene TRBJ2-3; D remains unclear. Germline V gene lookup returns CDR1 SGHVS and CDR2 FQNEAQ. V lost 5 bases and J lost 2, with 17 bases in between. The CDR3 extends over 16 amino acids. Written as DNA, the CDR3 is TGTGCCAGCAGCGCAGGAATAGGACGGACCACAGATACGCAGTATTTT. Its translation is CASSAGIGRTTDTQYF. The full variable domain, with the rest looked up from reference TRBV7-8 and TRBJ2-3, is GAGVSQSPRYKVAKRGQDVALRCDPISGHVSLFWYQQALGQGPEFLTYFQNEAQLDKSGLPSDRFFAERPEGSVSTLKIQRTQQEDSAVYLCASSAGIGRTTDTQYFGPGTRLTVL.

There are a few counts of this clone. The gene calls are TRBV6-6 and TRBJ2-1; 7 bases are shared with TRBD1. The V and J ends lost 7 bases and 2 bases, in that order; junction bases with no gene match: 5. CDR1 is MNHNY and CDR2 is SVGAGI in the germline V gene (reference sequence). CDR3 size: 14 residues. CDR3 residues: CASKGAGAYNEQFF. The CDR3 DNA is TGTGCCAGCAAGGGGGCAGGGGCCTACAATGAGCAGTTCTTC.

This clone was counted only a few times. This sequence joins TRBV5-6 and TRBJ1-1; D remains ambiguous. V was cut by 2 bases and J by 3 bases, with 14 bases left in between. The CDR3 spans 15 residues. Germline assignment: CDR1 SGHDT and CDR2 YYEEEE. CDR3 protein: CASSFRLNRDTEAFF. DNA for the CDR3: TGTGCCAGCAGCTTCCGACTCAACCGGGACACTGAAGCTTTCTTT.